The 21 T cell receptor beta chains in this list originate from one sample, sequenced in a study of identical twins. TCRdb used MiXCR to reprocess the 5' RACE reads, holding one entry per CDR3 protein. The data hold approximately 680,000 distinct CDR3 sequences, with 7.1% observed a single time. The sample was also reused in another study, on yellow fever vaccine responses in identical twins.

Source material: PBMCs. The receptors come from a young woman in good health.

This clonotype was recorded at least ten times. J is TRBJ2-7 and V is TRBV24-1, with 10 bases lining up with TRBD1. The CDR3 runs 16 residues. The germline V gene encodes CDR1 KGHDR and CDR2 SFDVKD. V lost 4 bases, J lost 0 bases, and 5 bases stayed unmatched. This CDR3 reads CATSDSRTGGSYEQYF. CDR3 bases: TGTGCCACCAGTGACTCACGGACAGGGGGCTCCTACGAGCAGTACTTC.

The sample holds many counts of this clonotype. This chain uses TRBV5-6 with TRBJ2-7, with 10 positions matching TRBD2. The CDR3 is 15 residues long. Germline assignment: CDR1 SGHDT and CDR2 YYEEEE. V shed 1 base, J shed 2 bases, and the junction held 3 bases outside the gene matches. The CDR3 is CASSLQAGGTYEQYF. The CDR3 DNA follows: TGTGCCAGCAGCTTGCAAGCGGGGGGGACCTACGAGCAGTACTTC.

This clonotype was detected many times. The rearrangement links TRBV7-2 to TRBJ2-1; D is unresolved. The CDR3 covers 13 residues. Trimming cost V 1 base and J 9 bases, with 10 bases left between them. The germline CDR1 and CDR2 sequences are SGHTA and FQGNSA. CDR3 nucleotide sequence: TGTGCCAGCAGCTTAGTGGAACGTGGTGAGCAGTTCTTC. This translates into CASSLVERGEQFF.

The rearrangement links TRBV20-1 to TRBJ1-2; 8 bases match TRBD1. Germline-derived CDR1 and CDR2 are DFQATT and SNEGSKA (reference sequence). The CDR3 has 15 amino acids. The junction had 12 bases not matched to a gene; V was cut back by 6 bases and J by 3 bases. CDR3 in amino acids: CSANTGTGTDYGYTF. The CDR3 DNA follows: TGCAGTGCCAACACTGGGACAGGAACAGACTATGGCTACACCTTC.

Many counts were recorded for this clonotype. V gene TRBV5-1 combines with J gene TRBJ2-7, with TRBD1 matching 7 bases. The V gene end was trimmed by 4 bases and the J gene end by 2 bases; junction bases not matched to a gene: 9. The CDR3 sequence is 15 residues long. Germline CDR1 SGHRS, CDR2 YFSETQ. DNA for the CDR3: TGCGCCAGCAGCCCCGGGACAGCTTTAGCCTACGAGCAGTACTTC. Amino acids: CASSPGTALAYEQYF.

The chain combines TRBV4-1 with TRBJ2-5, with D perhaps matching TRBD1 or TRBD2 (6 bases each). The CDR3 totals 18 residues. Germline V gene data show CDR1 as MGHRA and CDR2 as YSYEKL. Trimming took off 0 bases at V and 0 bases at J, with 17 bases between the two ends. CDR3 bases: TGCGCCAGCAGCCAAGATGGGGGGCGGGGAGCCTACCAAGAGACCCAGTACTTC. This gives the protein CASSQDGGRGAYQETQYF.

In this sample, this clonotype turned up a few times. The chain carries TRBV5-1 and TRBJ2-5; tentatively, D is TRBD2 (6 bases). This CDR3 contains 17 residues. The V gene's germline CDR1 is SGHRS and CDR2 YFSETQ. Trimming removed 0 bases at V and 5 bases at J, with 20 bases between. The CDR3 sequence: CASSLAPPGATEETQYF. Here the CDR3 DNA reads TGCGCCAGCAGCTTGGCGCCCCCGGGAGCGACGGAGGAGACCCAGTACTTC.

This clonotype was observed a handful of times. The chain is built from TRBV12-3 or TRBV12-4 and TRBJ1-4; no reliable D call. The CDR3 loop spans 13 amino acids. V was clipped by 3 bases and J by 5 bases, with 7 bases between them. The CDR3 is CASSLRQNEKLFF. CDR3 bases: TGTGCCAGCAGTTTGCGGCAGAATGAAAAACTGTTTTTT.

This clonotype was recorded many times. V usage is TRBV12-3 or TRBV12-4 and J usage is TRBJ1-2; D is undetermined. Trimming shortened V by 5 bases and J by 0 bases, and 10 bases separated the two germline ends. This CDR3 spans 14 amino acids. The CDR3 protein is CASSLNGPNYGYTF. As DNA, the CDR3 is TGTGCCAGCAGTCTGAATGGCCCTAACTATGGCTACACCTTC.

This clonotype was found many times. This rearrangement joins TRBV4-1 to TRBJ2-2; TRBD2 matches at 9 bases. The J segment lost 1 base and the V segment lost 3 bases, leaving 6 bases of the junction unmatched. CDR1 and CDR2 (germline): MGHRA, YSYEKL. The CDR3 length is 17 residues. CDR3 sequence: CASSQSLAGLNTGELFF. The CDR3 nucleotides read TGCGCCAGCAGCCAGAGTCTAGCGGGACTGAACACCGGGGAGCTGTTTTTT.

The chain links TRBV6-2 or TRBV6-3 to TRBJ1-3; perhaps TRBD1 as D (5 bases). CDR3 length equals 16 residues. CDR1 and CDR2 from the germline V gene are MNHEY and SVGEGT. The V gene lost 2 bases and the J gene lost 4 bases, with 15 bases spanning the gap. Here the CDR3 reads CASSYRDALTGNTIYF. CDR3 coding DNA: TGTGCCAGCAGTTACCGGGACGCACTCACCGGAAACACCATATATTTT.

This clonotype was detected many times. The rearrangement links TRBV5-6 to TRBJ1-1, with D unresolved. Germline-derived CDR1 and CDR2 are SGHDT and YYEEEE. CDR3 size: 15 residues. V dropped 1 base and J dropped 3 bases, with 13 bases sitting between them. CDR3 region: CASSLRAPRDTEAFF. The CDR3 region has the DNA TGTGCCAGCAGCTTGAGGGCCCCCCGGGACACTGAAGCTTTCTTT.

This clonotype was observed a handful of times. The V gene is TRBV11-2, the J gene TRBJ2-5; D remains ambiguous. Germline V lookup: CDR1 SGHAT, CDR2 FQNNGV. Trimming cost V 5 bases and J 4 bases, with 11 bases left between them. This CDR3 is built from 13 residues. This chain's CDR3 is CASSNRSLETQYF. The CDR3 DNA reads TGTGCCAGCAGCAACAGATCCTTAGAGACCCAGTACTTC.

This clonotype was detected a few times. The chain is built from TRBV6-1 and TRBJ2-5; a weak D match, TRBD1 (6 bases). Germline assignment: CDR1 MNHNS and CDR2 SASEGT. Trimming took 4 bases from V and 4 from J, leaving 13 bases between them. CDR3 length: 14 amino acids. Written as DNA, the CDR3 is TGTGCCAGCAGTGCACAGGGAACCGGAGAGACCCAGTACTTC. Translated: CASSAQGTGETQYF.

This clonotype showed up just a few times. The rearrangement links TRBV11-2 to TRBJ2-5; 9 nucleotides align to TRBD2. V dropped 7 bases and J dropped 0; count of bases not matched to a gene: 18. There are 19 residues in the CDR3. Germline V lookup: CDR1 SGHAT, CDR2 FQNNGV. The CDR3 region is CASKSLWREGTHHQETQYF. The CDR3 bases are TGTGCCAGCAAGTCTCTGTGGCGGGAGGGTACCCATCACCAAGAGACCCAGTACTTC.

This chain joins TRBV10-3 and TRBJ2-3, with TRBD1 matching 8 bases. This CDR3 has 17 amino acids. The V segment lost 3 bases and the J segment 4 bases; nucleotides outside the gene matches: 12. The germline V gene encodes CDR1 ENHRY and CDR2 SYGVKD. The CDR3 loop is CAISDEIPGGRSDTQYF. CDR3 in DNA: TGTGCCATCAGTGACGAAATACCAGGGGGCCGGTCAGATACGCAGTATTTT.

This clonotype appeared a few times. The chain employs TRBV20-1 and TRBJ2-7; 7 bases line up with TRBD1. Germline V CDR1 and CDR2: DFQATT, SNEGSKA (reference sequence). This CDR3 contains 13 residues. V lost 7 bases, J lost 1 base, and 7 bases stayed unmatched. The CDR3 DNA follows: TGCAGTGGGAGACAGGGATCATCCTACGAGCAGTACGTC. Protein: CSGRQGSSYEQYV.

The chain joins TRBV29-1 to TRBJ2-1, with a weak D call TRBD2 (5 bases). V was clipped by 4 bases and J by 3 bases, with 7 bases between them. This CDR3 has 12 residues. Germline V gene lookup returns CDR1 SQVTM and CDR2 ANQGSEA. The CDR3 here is CSVGEIYNEQFF. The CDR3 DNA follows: TGCAGCGTTGGGGAGATCTACAATGAGCAGTTCTTC.

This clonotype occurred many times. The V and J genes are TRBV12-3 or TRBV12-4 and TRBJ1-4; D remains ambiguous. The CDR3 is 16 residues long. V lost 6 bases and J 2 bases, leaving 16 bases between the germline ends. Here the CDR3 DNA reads TGTGCCAGCAGACTCCCGACGGGAGGCACTAATGAAAAACTGTTTTTT. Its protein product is CASRLPTGGTNEKLFF.

The chain's CDR3 is CASSLTDVSKGPRNTEAFF. In nucleotides, the CDR3 is TGTGCCAGCAGCTTAACGGATGTATCCAAGGGCCCAAGGAACACTGAAGCTTTCTTT. The V and J genes are TRBV7-6 and TRBJ1-1; D unresolved. Trimming left V 2 bases short and J 1 base short, with 23 bases between. The CDR3 totals 19 residues. Germline loops: CDR1 SGHVS, CDR2 FNYEAQ.

CDR3 sequence: CAISEGGGMDEQYV. Written as DNA, the CDR3 is TGTGCCATCAGTGAGGGCGGGGGAATGGACGAGCAGTACGTC. The V call is TRBV10-3, the J call TRBJ2-7; 7 nucleotides agree with TRBD2. The V segment lost 2 bases and the J segment 5 bases; nucleotides outside the gene matches: 6. There are 14 residues in the CDR3. CDR1 ENHRY and CDR2 SYGVKD come from the germline V gene.